The 15 T cell receptor beta chains reported below all come from one sample, sequenced in a study of immune evolution from preneoplasia to lung adenocarcinoma. The repertoire was sequenced with immunoSEQ multiplex PCR; TCRdb's copy has only in-frame clones and lacks some. The repertoire includes about 2,000 clones, 80% to 90% of them detected once, and 11% sits in the top ten. The source material was FFPE adjacent normal lung tissue. The receptor source for this set is a person aged 70 to 85 with lung adenocarcinoma.

This chain links TRBV5-1 with TRBJ1-1; D is ambiguous. CDR3 size: 15 residues. In germline, CDR1 is SGHRS, CDR2 YFSETQ. Trimming took off 6 bases at V and 4 bases at J, with 19 bases between the two ends. This CDR3 reads CASTRSSAVSTEAFF. For the CDR3, the DNA is TGCGCCAGCACCCGATCCAGCGCGGTGAGCACTGAAGCTTTCTTT.

This clone was seen a few times. The V gene is TRBV30, the J gene TRBJ1-1; D is ambiguous. Germline CDR1 and CDR2: GTSNPN and SVGIG (reference sequence). The CDR3 spans 12 residues. Trimming pared 2 bases from V and 1 base from J, leaving 5 bases between. Here the CDR3 DNA reads TGTGCCTGGAGTTACCAGAACACTGAAGCTTTCTTT. Residues: CAWSYQNTEAFF.

The chain has TRBV5-1 and TRBJ2-7; D perhaps matches TRBD1 (8 bases). The CDR3 is made up of 14 amino acids. The V end lost 4 bases, the J end lost 6 bases, and 17 bases lay between the germline ends. Germline CDR1 reads SGHRS; CDR2 reads YFSETQ. The CDR3 spells CASSLSGGGSEQYF. The DNA of the CDR3 is TGCGCCAGCAGCCTTTCAGGGGGCGGGAGCGAGCAGTACTTC.

The chain couples TRBV5-1 to TRBJ2-2; 9 nucleotides match TRBD1. The germline gives CDR1 SGHRS, CDR2 YFSETQ. This CDR3 contains 17 residues. Trimming at V came to 4 bases and at J to 1 base, leaving 8 bases not matched to a gene. The CDR3: CASSLPKGQGNTGELFF. CDR3 sequence (DNA): TGCGCCAGCAGCCTGCCTAAGGGACAGGGGAACACCGGGGAGCTGTTTTTT.

The chain carries TRBV7-9 and TRBJ1-4; no definite D call. The CDR3 runs 14 residues. The germline V gene encodes CDR1 SEHNR and CDR2 FQNEAQ (reference sequence). V lost 0 bases to trimming and J lost 5 bases, with 7 bases between them. CDR3 amino acids: CASSLAGQNEKLFF. DNA of the CDR3: TGTGCCAGCAGCTTAGCAGGGCAGAATGAAAAACTGTTTTTT.

V gene TRBV10-2 combines with J gene TRBJ2-3; D gene ambiguous. Germline V gene lookup returns CDR1 WSHSY and CDR2 SAAADI. Trimming took 5 bases from V and 2 from J, leaving 2 bases between them. The CDR3 totals 11 residues. The CDR3 DNA reads TGCGCCAGCAGTCACACAGATACGCAGTATTTT. Its translation is CASSHTDTQYF.

The CDR3 nucleotides are TGTGCCAGCAGCGAGACAGGGGGCGCGGGTCAGCCCCAGCATTTT. Translating it yields CASSETGGAGQPQHF. The chain joins TRBV9 to TRBJ1-5; 10 bases are shared with TRBD1. With 3 bases clipped from V and 6 bases from J, the junction kept 6 bases outside the gene matches. Germline lookup yields CDR1 SGDLS and CDR2 YYNGEE. The CDR3 has 15 residues.

The genes are TRBV19 and TRBJ1-3; D might be TRBD1 (6 bases). Trimming stripped 8 bases from V and 4 bases from J, with 15 bases between. Germline CDR1 LNHDA, CDR2 SQIVND (reference sequence). This CDR3 contains 14 residues. This CDR3 is CASDDRSGGNTIYF. In DNA, the CDR3 is TGTGCCAGTGACGACAGGAGCGGCGGAAACACCATATATTTT.

The chain uses TRBV7-2 and TRBJ2-7; D is unclear. Germline CDR1 reads SGHTA; CDR2 reads FQGNSA. Trimming shortened V by 5 bases and J by 2 bases, and 13 bases separated the two germline ends. The CDR3 is made up of 14 amino acids. As DNA, the CDR3 is TGTGCCAGCAGCCAGACCTGGATACCCTACGAGCAGTACTTC. Its translation: CASSQTWIPYEQYF.

This chain uses TRBV7-9 with TRBJ2-5; D possibly corresponds to TRBD2 (7 bases). The CDR3 length is 15 residues. Germline V gene lookup returns CDR1 SEHNR and CDR2 FQNEAQ (reference sequence). Deletions cut 3 bases from V and 5 bases from J, with 16 bases between. CDR3 residues: CASSLVQGRGETQYF. CDR3 nucleotides: TGTGCCAGCAGCTTGGTTCAGGGGCGGGGGGAGACCCAGTACTTC. The complete variable domain, with remaining parts taken from reference TRBV7-9 and TRBJ2-5, reads DTGVSQNPRHKITKRGQNVTFRCDPISEHNRLYWYRQTLGQGPEFLTYFQNEAQLEKSRLLSDRFSAERPKGSFSTLEIQRTEQGDSAMYLCASSLVQGRGETQYFGPGTRLLVL.

The CDR3, as DNA: TGTGCCAGCAGTTACGGGACAGGGTCTGGGGCCAACGTCCTGACTTTC. It translates to CASSYGTGSGANVLTF. The chain employs TRBV6-6 and TRBJ2-6; TRBD1 agrees at 9 bases. This CDR3 has 16 amino acids. In germline, CDR1 is MNHNY, CDR2 SVGAGI (reference sequence). J gave up 1 base and V 2 bases, and 0 bases lay outside the gene matches.

The chain couples TRBV2 to TRBJ1-1, with unresolved D. This CDR3 is built from 15 residues. CDR1 and CDR2 (germline): SNHLY, FYNNEI. V lost 2 bases and J 3 bases, leaving 13 bases between the germline ends. CDR3 amino acids: CASSEPAGLDTEAFF. CDR3 bases: TGTGCCAGCAGTGAACCTGCAGGACTTGACACTGAAGCTTTCTTT.

The chain couples TRBV9 to TRBJ1-4; D is unresolved. V was clipped by 7 bases and J by 3 bases, with 13 bases between them. Germline CDR1 reads SGDLS; CDR2 reads YYNGEE. This CDR3 has 14 amino acids. Written as DNA, the CDR3 is TGTGCCAGCTCTCCCAGGATTTCTAATGAAAAACTGTTTTTT. Protein sequence: CASSPRISNEKLFF.

This clone has just a few counts. The V call is TRBV19, the J call TRBJ1-1; the D gene is possibly TRBD1 (6 bases). Germline lookup yields CDR1 LNHDA and CDR2 SQIVND (reference sequence). The CDR3 consists of 18 residues. V was trimmed by 1 base and J by 1 base, leaving 19 bases between them. The CDR3 sequence is CASSIAWGMGAWNTEAFF. CDR3 nucleotides: TGTGCCAGTAGTATAGCTTGGGGTATGGGGGCCTGGAACACTGAAGCTTTCTTT.

This clone appeared once. The V and J genes are TRBV4-2 and TRBJ2-3; D is undetermined. Looked up from germline, CDR1 is LGHNA and CDR2 is YNFKEQ. There are 15 residues in the CDR3. With 4 bases removed from V and 0 bases from J, the gap between germline ends came to 11 bases. Here the CDR3 reads CASSPTEISTDTQYF. For the CDR3, the DNA is TGTGCCAGCAGCCCCACTGAAATCAGCACAGATACGCAGTATTTT.